Listed below are T cell receptor beta chains from one sample, sequenced in a study of blood T cells in healthy people across ages. TCRdb itself ran the 5' RACE reads through MiXCR, one entry per CDR3 protein. In the table there are 600,000 or so distinct CDR3 sequences, about 30% of which are singletons. The specimen was blood. The receptors stem from a woman aged 80 or older in good health. Both conserved end residues are part of each CDR3. A D gene is named only where the DNA matches it firmly. Some rows have no size entry. The others give once, few or many, or a class for an expanded clone.

j_call,v_call,clone_size,d_call,cdr3_aa,cdr3_nt
TRBJ2-1,TRBV29-1,.,.,CSVDAVRASYNEQFF,TGCAGCGTTGATGCAGTTAGAGCCTCCTACAATGAGCAGTTCTTC
TRBJ2-7,TRBV18,many,.,CASSTTDYEQYF,TGTGCCAGCTCAACAACAGACTACGAGCAGTACTTC
TRBJ1-2,TRBV30,.,TRBD1,CAWAPGQGFGYTF,TGTGCCTGGGCCCCCGGACAGGGATTTGGCTACACCTTC
TRBJ1-1,TRBV30,.,.,CAWSHAGKTEAFF,TGTGCCTGGAGTCATGCGGGGAAAACTGAAGCTTTCTTT
TRBJ1-2,TRBV3-1,many,.,CASSQSDGGYTF,TGTGCCAGCAGCCAATCGGACGGAGGCTACACCTTC
TRBJ2-7,TRBV5-1,.,TRBD1,CASSFSGTVGYEQYF,TGCGCCAGCAGCTTTTCCGGGACAGTGGGCTACGAGCAGTACTTC
TRBJ2-1,TRBV5-1,.,.,CASSPGQTLQGQFF,TGCGCCAGCAGCCCGGGGCAAACCCTTCAAGGGCAGTTCTTC
TRBJ2-3,TRBV6-5,many,TRBD2,CASSYSAGKTDTQYF,TGTGCCAGCAGTTACTCAGCGGGGAAAACAGATACGCAGTATTTT
TRBJ1-2,TRBV5-1,many,TRBD1,CASSLGGQGSIIDTF,TGCGCCAGCAGCTTGGGTGGACAGGGGTCGATCATTGACACCTTC
TRBJ1-6,TRBV6-2/TRBV6-3,.,.,CTSRDTLDSPLHF,TGTACCAGCAGGGACACACTCGATTCACCCCTCCACTTT
TRBJ2-5,TRBV15,.,.,CATRIKASSCEQYF,TGTGCCACCAGGATAAAGGCCTCCTCCTGCGAGCAATACTTC
TRBJ1-1,TRBV3-1,.,TRBD1,CASSQGWAGGRSNTEAFF,TGTGCCAGCAGCCAAGGTTGGGCAGGGGGCCGATCGAACACTGAAGCTTTCTTT
TRBJ1-2,TRBV7-9,many,.,CASSGGLGYGYTF,TGTGCCAGCAGCGGGGGTCTGGGCTATGGCTACACCTTC
TRBJ1-1,TRBV20-1,few,TRBD1,CSATGTGGSSTEAFF,TGCAGTGCTACCGGGACAGGGGGTTCGAGCACTGAAGCTTTCTTT
TRBJ2-3,TRBV6-5,many,TRBD2,CASRETSGPTDTQYF,TGTGCCAGCAGGGAAACTAGCGGACCCACAGATACGCAGTATTTT
TRBJ2-7,TRBV4-2,many,TRBD1,CASSQVGTGGAYEQYF,TGTGCCAGCAGCCAAGTCGGGACAGGGGGCGCCTACGAGCAGTACTTC
TRBJ1-1,TRBV18,.,.,CASSPPSGPNTEAFF,TGTGCCAGCTCACCACCCTCGGGTCCGAACACTGAAGCTTTCTTT
TRBJ1-1,TRBV5-1,many,.,CASRSSGGTEAFF,TGCGCCAGCAGGTCCTCGGGGGGAACTGAAGCTTTCTTT
TRBJ1-1,TRBV5-1,few,TRBD1,CASSDRDRGQEDTEAFF,TGCGCCAGCAGCGATCGGGACAGGGGGCAGGAGGACACTGAAGCTTTCTTT
TRBJ2-5,TRBV5-1,many,.,CASSSAGLRQETQYF,TGCGCCAGCAGCTCGGCGGGACTCCGCCAAGAGACCCAGTACTTC
TRBJ2-7,TRBV5-6,.,TRBD1,CASSRRATGFGEQYF,TGTGCCAGCAGCCGCCGCGCGACAGGGTTCGGCGAGCAGTACTTC
TRBJ2-7,TRBV5-1,.,.,CANSLHGYEYYEQYF,TGCGCCAACAGCTTGCACGGATACGAATACTACGAGCAGTACTTC
TRBJ1-4,TRBV29-1,many,.,CSVGRAGEKLFF,TGCAGCGTTGGGCGCGCGGGTGAAAAACTGTTTTTT
TRBJ2-6,TRBV9,many,.,CASSVANSGANVLTF,TGTGCCAGCAGCGTAGCAAACTCTGGGGCCAACGTCCTGACTTTC
TRBJ1-1,TRBV10-3,.,.,CAISEAGWSTEAFF,TGTGCCATCAGTGAGGCAGGTTGGTCCACTGAAGCTTTCTTT
TRBJ2-2,TRBV9,.,.,CASSVDGGPGELFF,TGTGCCAGCAGCGTAGATGGGGGGCCCGGGGAGCTGTTTTTT
TRBJ2-5,TRBV7-8,few,.,CASSSGLRETQYF,TGTGCCAGCAGCTCGGGACTCCGGGAGACCCAGTACTTC
TRBJ1-2,TRBV4-2,many,.,CASSQGALGDVYGYTF,TGTGCCAGCAGCCAAGGGGCTCTAGGGGATGTCTATGGCTACACCTTC
TRBJ2-1,TRBV7-9,many,TRBD2,CASSVIAGGPHNEQFF,TGTGCCAGCAGCGTTATAGCGGGGGGCCCCCACAATGAGCAGTTCTTC
TRBJ2-1,TRBV20-1,.,TRBD2,CSALLSGRAGEQFF,TGCAGTGCTCTCCTTAGCGGGAGGGCCGGTGAGCAGTTCTTC
TRBJ2-1,TRBV2,many,.,CASSEVGAAEQFF,TGTGCCAGCAGTGAGGTGGGGGCAGCTGAGCAGTTCTTC
TRBJ2-5,TRBV29-1,many,.,CGVESYLTRSGQETQYF,TGCGGCGTTGAATCGTACCTCACGCGGTCCGGACAAGAGACCCAGTACTTC
TRBJ1-1,TRBV6-1,many,.,CASRTGTLNTEAFF,TGTGCCAGCAGAACCGGGACATTGAACACTGAAGCTTTCTTT
TRBJ1-1,TRBV30,.,.,CAWSGWRNTEAFF,TGTGCCTGGAGTGGGTGGAGGAACACTGAAGCTTTCTTT